These 30 T cell receptor beta chains share one sample of origin, sequenced in a study of T cells expressing NK-cell markers. One entry per CDR3 protein, without DNA, is what TCRdb gives after re-calling the 5' RACE reads. The table lists 160,000 or so distinct CDR3 sequences. The material sequenced was blood T cells: a sorted CD56 or NKG2C T cell subset, CD4+ or CD8+ T cells, or bulk PBMC T cells (not recorded which). Every receptor here comes from a woman aged 18 to 75 in good health.

The chain links TRBV20-1 to TRBJ2-7; the TCRdb call, TRBD1, lacks DNA for checking. The CDR3 contains 14 residues. Per the germline V gene, CDR1 is DFQATT and CDR2 is SNEGSKA (reference sequence). CDR3 region: CSAQGTGGAGEQYF.

This chain connects TRBV7-3 to TRBJ2-3; as DNA is missing, the TRBD2 call by TCRdb cannot be tested. The CDR3 sequence is 17 residues long. Germline V gene lookup returns CDR1 SGHTA and CDR2 FQGTGA. This chain's CDR3 is CASSLTLAGVAADTQYF.

The rearrangement joins TRBV2 to TRBJ1-1. Germline CDR1 reads SNHLY; CDR2 reads FYNNEI. The length of the CDR3 is 14 residues. CDR3: CASNPGHSNTEAFF. The full variable domain, its missing parts supplied by reference TRBV2 and TRBJ1-1, is EPEVTQTPSHQVTQMGQEVILRCVPISNHLYFYWYRQILGQKVEFLVSFYNNEISEKSEIFDDQFSVERPDGSNFTLKIRSTKLEDSAMYFCASNPGHSNTEAFFGQGTRLTVV.

The rearrangement uses TRBV12-3 or TRBV12-4 and TRBJ2-7; no DNA is available, so the TRBD1 call from TCRdb remains unchecked. This CDR3 is 13 amino acids long. The CDR3 sequence: CASSLRGSNEQYF.

The rearrangement links TRBV5-1 to TRBJ1-1. This CDR3 is built from 14 residues. CDR1 is SGHRS, CDR2 YFSETQ, per germline. CDR3 loop: CASSRQDLGTEAFF.

This sequence joins TRBV4-2 and TRBJ1-2; absent DNA, TCRdb's TRBD1 call cannot be checked. This CDR3 is 19 amino acids long. Per the germline V gene, CDR1 is LGHNA and CDR2 is YNFKEQ. Here the CDR3 reads CASSLRTGTGDAGHYGYTF.

The chain has TRBV10-3 and TRBJ2-5. Per the germline V gene, CDR1 is ENHRY and CDR2 is SYGVKD. The CDR3 runs 13 residues. CDR3 sequence: CAIRAQPKETQYF.

The rearrangement uses TRBV20-1 and TRBJ1-6; the TCRdb D gene call, TRBD1, has no DNA to confirm it. This CDR3 has 15 residues. The germline V gene encodes CDR1 DFQATT and CDR2 SNEGSKA (reference sequence). The chain's CDR3 is CSAKPGQGGNSPLHF.

V gene TRBV5-1 combines with J gene TRBJ1-4; lacking DNA, the TRBD1 call made by TCRdb goes unchecked. Germline loops: CDR1 SGHRS, CDR2 YFSETQ. The CDR3 runs to 13 residues. The chain's CDR3 is CASSRQSDEKLFF. The whole variable domain, remainder taken from reference TRBV5-1 and TRBJ1-4, is KAGVTQTPRYLIKTRGQQVTLSCSPISGHRSVSWYQQTPGQGLQFLFEYFSETQRNKGNFPGRFSGRQFSNSRSEMNVSTLELGDSALYLCASSRQSDEKLFFGSGTQLSVL.

CDR3 loop: CASSYYSGAETQYF. The rearrangement uses TRBV6-5 and TRBJ2-5; the D call of TRBD2 rests on TCRdb alone, since no DNA is present to check it. The CDR3 extends over 14 amino acids. Germline assignment: CDR1 MNHEY and CDR2 SVGAGI.

The V call is TRBV5-1, the J call TRBJ2-2; the D call of TRBD1 rests on TCRdb alone, since no DNA is present to check it. The CDR3 runs 15 residues. Germline V gene lookup returns CDR1 SGHRS and CDR2 YFSETQ. CDR3: CASSLGTWNTGELFF.

The chain is built from TRBV11-1 and TRBJ2-1; the TCRdb call, TRBD2, lacks DNA for checking. CDR1 SGHAT and CDR2 FQDESV come from the germline V gene (reference sequence). This CDR3 spans 19 amino acids. This CDR3 reads CASTPLGLAGGSSYNEQFF.

CDR3 amino acids: CASSIIRTSRYNEQFF. The chain is built from TRBV19 and TRBJ2-1; the D gene TCRdb calls, TRBD2, cannot be checked with no DNA. This CDR3 region has 16 residues. Germline values: CDR1 LNHDA, CDR2 SQIVND (reference sequence).

The chain recombines TRBV21-1 with TRBJ2-7; there is no DNA to check the TCRdb D call of TRBD2. TRBV21-1 is designated a pseudogene. This CDR3 is 16 amino acids long. The CDR3 is CASSKTRLAVGYEQYF.

V usage is TRBV2 and J usage is TRBJ2-2; TCRdb designates TRBD2, a call that cannot be tested without DNA. CDR3 length: 14 amino acids. CDR1 is SNHLY, CDR2 FYNNEI, per germline. CDR3 sequence reads: CASSEGTYRGELFF.

The V call is TRBV3-1, the J call TRBJ2-1. This CDR3 is built from 16 residues. Per germline, CDR1 LGHDT and CDR2 YNNKEL (reference sequence). CDR3 region: CASSQERLAAHNEQFF.

This rearrangement joins TRBV6-1 to TRBJ1-5. The CDR3 extends over 13 amino acids. Germline assignment: CDR1 MNHNS and CDR2 SASEGT. CDR3 loop: CASTPRPDHPQHF.

The chain couples TRBV27 to TRBJ2-1; the TCRdb D gene call, TRBD2, has no DNA to confirm it. The CDR3 extends over 19 amino acids. The germline V gene encodes CDR1 MNHEY and CDR2 SMNVEV (reference sequence). This chain's CDR3 is CASSLRGLAGSGSYNEQFF.

The chain is built from TRBV11-2 and TRBJ1-1; the TRBD1 assignment by TCRdb is unverifiable without DNA. Per the germline V gene, CDR1 is SGHAT and CDR2 is FQNNGV. The CDR3 sequence is 15 residues long. The CDR3 sequence is CASSYPRDRGREAFF.

This rearrangement joins TRBV19 to TRBJ2-3; TCRdb picks TRBD1, but there is no DNA to check that call. The CDR3 runs to 16 residues. The V gene's germline CDR1 is LNHDA and CDR2 SQIVND (reference sequence). CDR3 protein: CASSRSGQGSGDTQYF.

This CDR3 reads CASSLGGTSGQETQYF. The chain carries TRBV5-1 and TRBJ2-5; TCRdb designates TRBD2, a call that cannot be tested without DNA. The CDR3 loop spans 16 amino acids. From germline, CDR1 is SGHRS and CDR2 YFSETQ.

V usage is TRBV28 and J usage is TRBJ2-3; TCRdb names TRBD1, which stays unverified in the absence of DNA. The germline gives CDR1 MDHEN, CDR2 SYDVKM. CDR3 length equals 17 residues. The CDR3 spells CASSNPTGTGGGDTQYF.

V gene TRBV20-1 combines with J gene TRBJ2-3. Germline V gene sequence: CDR1 DFQATT, CDR2 SNEGSKA (reference sequence). The CDR3 loop spans 15 amino acids. CDR3 in amino acids: CSARDRVDSTDTQYF.

The chain combines TRBV29-1 with TRBJ1-1; TCRdb's D gene call, TRBD1, goes unchecked for lack of DNA. The CDR3 sequence is 13 residues long. Looked up from germline, CDR1 is SQVTM and CDR2 is ANQGSEA. This CDR3 reads CSALDRGGTEAFF.

The chain links TRBV12-3 or TRBV12-4 to TRBJ1-3; the D call of TRBD1 rests on TCRdb alone, since no DNA is present to check it. The CDR3 spans 14 residues. The CDR3 region is CASSFRGHGNTIYF.

This chain links TRBV7-2 with TRBJ2-7. The germline gives CDR1 SGHTA, CDR2 FQGNSA. The CDR3 spans 16 residues. CDR3 in amino acids: CASNLLWQGISYEQYF.

J is TRBJ1-6 and V is TRBV12-3 or TRBV12-4; there is no DNA to check the TCRdb D call of TRBD1. This CDR3 is 14 amino acids long. CDR3 protein: CASSDRSGNSPLHF.

The V and J genes are TRBV28 and TRBJ2-3; the TCRdb D gene call, TRBD1, has no DNA to confirm it. The CDR3 is 15 amino acids. The germline CDR1 and CDR2 sequences are MDHEN and SYDVKM. CDR3: CASSQPGLRTDTQYF.

The V and J genes are TRBV6-1 and TRBJ2-1; TCRdb lists TRBD1, though no DNA is available to test this call. Germline V gene lookup returns CDR1 MNHNS and CDR2 SASEGT. CDR3 length: 16 amino acids. The CDR3 region is CASSPRGQGKANEQFF.

The J gene is TRBJ2-2, the V gene TRBV5-1. CDR1 SGHRS and CDR2 YFSETQ come from the germline V gene. The CDR3 has 16 amino acids. The CDR3 here is CASSPERVGSTGELFF.